The 30 T cell receptor beta chains below come from one sample, sequenced in a study of metastatic and nonmetastatic thyroid tumors. Using MiXCR, TCRdb re-called clones from the PCR reads. The table lists tens of thousands of clones, about 30% of them singletons. None of the patients had undergone any treatment ahead of thyroid surgery. The sequencing input was blood. The receptors derive from a male donor with papillary thyroid cancer or a benign thyroid nodule (not recorded which). Some clones in this sample may be carry-over from other donors' samples.

At least ten counts were recorded for this clone. This chain uses TRBV18 with TRBJ1-2; D may be TRBD1 (6 bases). Trimming cost V 2 bases and J 7 bases, with 14 bases left between them. Germline V gene lookup returns CDR1 KGHSH and CDR2 LQKENI. The CDR3 is 14 amino acids. CDR3 sequence: CASSPGTGLLGYTF. The CDR3 bases are TGTGCCAGCTCACCAGGAACAGGGTTGCTTGGCTACACCTTC. Full variable domain (remainder filled in from reference TRBV18 and TRBJ1-2): NAGVMQNPRHLVRRRGQEARLRCSPMKGHSHVYWYRQLPEEGLKFMVYLQKENIIDESGMPKERFSAEFPKEGPSILRIQQVVRGDSAAYFCASSPGTGLLGYTFGSGTRLTVV.

As for this clone: At one end the junction does not follow the germline gene, possibly because of a read error. The rearrangement uses TRBV5-1 and TRBJ1-2; D might be TRBD1 (6 bases). In germline, CDR1 is SGHRS, CDR2 YFSETQ. The CDR3 is 12 residues long. CDR3 DNA: TGCGCCAGCAGCTTGGACGGGAAGGGGGAAAACTTC. It specifies CASSLDGKGENF.

The J gene is TRBJ2-7, the V gene TRBV6-7, with 14 bases aligning to TRBD2. TRBV6-7 qualifies as an ORF whose function is uncertain. Unmatched junction bases numbered 7, after V lost 2 bases and J lost 4 bases. The CDR3 contains 17 residues. Here the CDR3 reads CASSYPRTSGRPYEQYF. DNA of the CDR3: TGTGCCAGCAGTTACCCGAGGACTAGCGGGAGGCCATACGAGCAGTACTTC.

On this clone: This likely comes from a read error, as the CDR3 has no conserved phenylalanine or tryptophan at its end. The chain joins TRBV6-1 to TRBJ2-3; 10 bases agree with TRBD2. The CDR3 spans 15 residues. With 6 bases clipped from V and 4 bases from J, the junction kept 7 bases outside the gene matches. The germline V gene has CDR1 MNHNS and CDR2 SASEGT. CDR3 in amino acids: CASRGLAGAADTQYL. The CDR3 DNA is TGTGCCAGCAGAGGCCTAGCGGGAGCTGCAGATACGCAGTATCTT.

Only a few counts were recorded for this clone. A much larger clone differs from this one at a single base, so this may be a read error. The V and J genes are TRBV6-1 and TRBJ1-2; TRBD1 might be the D (5 bases). CDR3 length: 15 residues. Germline V gives CDR1 MNHNS, CDR2 SASEGT. V lost 3 bases and J 8 bases, leaving 19 bases between the germline ends. CDR3: CASSDTPQVLGGYTF. CDR3 nucleotides: TGTGCCAGCAGTGACACCCCACAGGTCCTAGGAGGCTACACCTTC.

This clone was counted only a few times. The V gene is TRBV29-1, the J gene TRBJ1-2, with no clear D. V gave up 3 bases and J gave up 4 bases, with 12 bases separating them. Germline V gives CDR1 SQVTM, CDR2 ANQGSEA. The CDR3 loop spans 13 amino acids. CDR3 protein: CSVERSWTYGYTF. As DNA, the CDR3 is TGCAGCGTTGAGAGGAGTTGGACCTATGGCTACACCTTC.

By share, this clone counts as medium-sized. The chain joins TRBV4-1 to TRBJ2-7, with D tentatively TRBD1 (6 bases). Trimming took 1 base from V and 6 from J, leaving 13 bases between them. The CDR3 runs 14 residues. Per germline, CDR1 MGHRA and CDR2 YSYEKL. The CDR3 is CASSQGNRVAEQYF. As DNA, the CDR3 is TGCGCCAGCAGCCAAGGCAACAGGGTAGCCGAGCAGTACTTC.

This clone has at least ten counts. The chain is built from TRBV29-1 and TRBJ2-7; 12 bases align to TRBD1. This CDR3 has 13 residues. Germline V lookup: CDR1 SQVTM, CDR2 ANQGSEA. Trimming at V came to 7 bases and at J to 7 bases, leaving 8 bases not matched to a gene. CDR3 nucleotides: TGCAGCGCTTCGCGGGACAGGGGGCTTGAGCAGTACTTC. Its translation is CSASRDRGLEQYF.

This clone turned up a few times. CDR3 in amino acids: CASKGVTDTQYF. CDR3 coding DNA: TGTGCCAGCAAGGGGGTCACAGATACGCAGTATTTT. This sequence joins TRBV12-3 or TRBV12-4 and TRBJ2-3, with D possibly matching TRBD1 (6 bases). The CDR3 is 12 residues long. Trimming shortened V by 7 bases and J by 2 bases, and 7 bases separated the two germline ends.

This clone was counted between two and nine times. The gene calls are TRBV25-1 and TRBJ2-4; 9 bases line up with TRBD2. Germline V lookup: CDR1 MGHDK, CDR2 SYGVNS. This CDR3 spans 16 amino acids. J gave up 4 bases and V 1 base, and 5 bases lay outside the gene matches. The chain's CDR3 is CASSELGSGGKNIQYF. In DNA form, the CDR3 reads TGTGCCAGCAGTGAATTAGGAAGCGGGGGGAAAAACATTCAGTACTTC.

The rearrangement uses TRBV11-2 and TRBJ1-2, with TRBD1 as a possible D gene (6 bases). CDR3 size: 14 residues. V was cut by 4 bases and J by 4 bases, with 13 bases left in between. Germline V gene data show CDR1 as SGHAT and CDR2 as FQNNGV. The CDR3 reads CASSSDRFVYGYTF. CDR3 nucleotide sequence: TGTGCCAGCAGCTCCGACAGGTTCGTCTATGGCTACACCTTC.

The chain employs TRBV6-1 and TRBJ2-7; D not certain. This CDR3 is built from 12 residues. The germline gives CDR1 MNHNS, CDR2 SASEGT. V dropped 6 bases and J dropped 3 bases, with 9 bases sitting between them. CDR3 bases: TGTGCCAGCAGCCCTACCCTCTACGAGCAGTACTTC. This sequence encodes CASSPTLYEQYF.

This clone ranks as medium-sized. The rearrangement uses TRBV28 and TRBJ2-7; D not resolved. In germline, CDR1 is MDHEN, CDR2 SYDVKM. Trimming took 5 bases from V and 1 from J, leaving 9 bases between them. The CDR3 is made up of 13 amino acids. The CDR3 bases are TGTGCCAGCAGTGGAGCCCTTTCCTACGAGCAGTACTTC. This sequence encodes CASSGALSYEQYF.

This clone has a handful of counts. This chain uses TRBV4-3 with TRBJ1-5; no reliable D call. The V end was cut by 0 bases, the J end by 8 bases, with 8 bases between. The length of the CDR3 is 13 residues. Germline V gene sequence: CDR1 LGHNA, CDR2 YSLEER. CDR3 nucleotides: TGCGCCAGCAGCCAAGATTTCTTTGAGCCCCAGCATTTT. Encoded protein: CASSQDFFEPQHF.

In this sample, this clone turned up many times. The V call is TRBV6-4, the J call TRBJ2-4; 7 bases align to TRBD1. The CDR3 consists of 12 residues. J gave up 7 bases and V 9 bases, and 6 bases lay outside the gene matches. Germline V lookup: CDR1 MRHNA, CDR2 SNTAGT. CDR3 in amino acids: CARGQARNIQYF. DNA for the CDR3: TGTGCCAGAGGACAGGCGAGGAACATTCAGTACTTC.

The sample holds a few counts of this clone. It is likely a read error, because the conserved phenylalanine at the end of the CDR3 is missing. CDR3 in DNA: TGTGCCAGCAGCTTACACAGTGAGTCCTACGAGCAGTACCTC. Translation: CASSLHSESYEQYL. The chain carries TRBV11-2 and TRBJ2-7; no firm D call. From germline, CDR1 is SGHAT and CDR2 FQNNGV. The CDR3 runs to 14 residues. V shed 2 bases and J shed 1 base, with 9 bases lying between them.

The CDR3 is CASSFTGLGSNQPQHF. CDR3 bases: TGTGCCAGCAGCTTTACAGGGTTGGGTAGCAATCAGCCCCAGCATTTT. The chain couples TRBV7-8 to TRBJ1-5, with a weak D call TRBD1 (6 bases). Looked up from germline, CDR1 is SGHVS and CDR2 is FQNEAQ. The CDR3 is 16 residues long. V was shortened by 3 bases and J by 0 bases, with 12 bases between the two germline ends. Together with reference TRBV7-8 and TRBJ1-5, the CDR3 gives the full variable domain: GAGVSQSPRYKVAKRGQDVALRCDPISGHVSLFWYQQALGQGPEFLTYFQNEAQLDKSGLPSDRFFAERPEGSVSTLKIQRTQQEDSAVYLCASSFTGLGSNQPQHFGDGTRLSIL.

This clone was observed many times. The chain carries TRBV6-1 and TRBJ2-1, with D possibly being TRBD2 (6 bases). CDR1 and CDR2 from the germline V gene are MNHNS and SASEGT. This CDR3 region has 16 residues. V lost 4 bases and J 4 bases, leaving 17 bases between the germline ends. As DNA, the CDR3 is TGTGCCAGCAGTGGAAGGGACTCCGAGGAATACAATGAGCAGTTCTTC. It encodes CASSGRDSEEYNEQFF.

This clone was observed a handful of times. As DNA, the CDR3 is TGTGCCAGCTCGAAGCTGGGGAGCAATCAGCCCCAGCATTTT. This sequence encodes CASSKLGSNQPQHF. The J gene is TRBJ1-5, the V gene TRBV2, with D unclear. The CDR3 totals 14 residues. The ends were cut back, 8 bases at V and 1 base at J, with 12 bases in the middle. Germline CDR1 SNHLY, CDR2 FYNNEI.

The gene calls are TRBV6-1 and TRBJ2-2, with 9 positions matching TRBD2. The CDR3 extends over 14 amino acids. Unmatched junction bases numbered 5, after V lost 5 bases and J lost 7 bases. Germline CDR1 and CDR2: MNHNS and SASEGT. In nucleotides, the CDR3 is TGTGCCAGCAGTTCGACTAGCGGCGGCGGGGAGCTGTTTTTT. As protein: CASSSTSGGGELFF.

The J gene is TRBJ2-7, the V gene TRBV5-1; no clear D gene. The CDR3 loop spans 13 amino acids. The V gene's germline CDR1 is SGHRS and CDR2 YFSETQ. The V end lost 5 bases, the J end lost 6 bases, and 15 bases lay between the germline ends. In DNA form, the CDR3 reads TGCGCCAGCAGGGTCGGGCCGGACGGCGAGCAGTACTTC. It codes for CASRVGPDGEQYF.

V is TRBV11-2 and J is TRBJ2-1; D gene uncertain. The CDR3 extends over 15 amino acids. V dropped 5 bases and J dropped 1 base, with 12 bases sitting between them. Germline CDR1 and CDR2: SGHAT and FQNNGV. The CDR3 nucleotides are TGTGCCAGCAGCCACCCCGTCGAATCCTACAATGAGCAGTTCTTC. Amino acids: CASSHPVESYNEQFF.

The chain combines TRBV5-4 with TRBJ1-2; D is unresolved. Germline CDR1 SGHNT, CDR2 YYREEE (reference sequence). The CDR3 loop spans 19 amino acids. With 0 bases removed from V and 2 bases from J, the gap between germline ends came to 23 bases. This CDR3 is CASSLDLARGRASNYGYTF. CDR3 DNA: TGTGCCAGCAGCTTGGATCTAGCTCGTGGTAGGGCCAGCAACTATGGCTACACCTTC. The full variable domain, completed using reference TRBV5-4 and TRBJ1-2, is ETGVTQSPTHLIKTRGQQVTLRCSSQSGHNTVSWYQQALGQGPQFIFQYYREEENGRGNFPPRFSGLQFPNYSSELNVNALELDDSALYLCASSLDLARGRASNYGYTFGSGTRLTVV.

By frequency in the sample, this clone is medium-sized. The rearrangement joins TRBV28 to TRBJ2-7; D gene unclear. Trimming took 3 bases from V and 0 from J, leaving 6 bases between them. Germline CDR1 reads MDHEN; CDR2 reads SYDVKM. The CDR3 has 13 residues. This chain's CDR3 is CASSLMGSYEQYF. The DNA for the CDR3 is TGTGCCAGCAGTTTGATGGGCTCCTACGAGCAGTACTTC.

In its sample, this clone was seen many times. This chain links TRBV3-1 with TRBJ2-6; unclear D gene. The CDR3 loop spans 18 amino acids. V dropped 0 bases and J dropped 0 bases, with 12 bases sitting between them. Per germline, CDR1 LGHDT and CDR2 YNNKEL (reference sequence). The CDR3 DNA reads as TGTGCCAGCAGCCAAGATTCGAGCCACCCCTCTGGGGCCAACGTCCTGACTTTC. Its protein product is CASSQDSSHPSGANVLTF. Based on the CDR3 plus reference TRBV3-1 and TRBJ2-6, the full variable domain is DTAVSQTPKYLVTQMGNDKSIKCEQNLGHDTMYWYKQDSKKFLKIMFSYNNKELIINETVPNRFSPKSPDKAHLNLHINSLELGDSAVYFCASSQDSSHPSGANVLTFGAGSRLTVL.

V and J are TRBV7-8 and TRBJ2-1; D remains ambiguous. With 4 bases removed from V and 4 bases from J, the gap between germline ends came to 8 bases. CDR1 is SGHVS, CDR2 FQNEAQ, per germline. The CDR3 spans 13 residues. CDR3: CASSSTVYNEQFF. CDR3 nucleotides: TGTGCCAGCAGCTCGACGGTTTACAATGAGCAGTTCTTC.

This clone was found many times. The rearrangement links TRBV7-9 to TRBJ2-7, with 9 bases lining up with TRBD2. The CDR3 spans 14 residues. J lost 4 bases, V lost 4 bases, and 5 bases had no gene match. Germline values: CDR1 SEHNR, CDR2 FQNEAQ (reference sequence). The CDR3: CASSSSGIGYEQYF. The DNA of the CDR3 is TGTGCCAGCAGCTCTAGCGGGATAGGTTACGAGCAGTACTTC.

The table lists this clone with many counts. V gene TRBV28 combines with J gene TRBJ2-3, with TRBD2 matching over 8 bases. CDR1 is MDHEN, CDR2 SYDVKM, per germline. V gave up 6 bases and J gave up 3 bases; unmatched junction bases: 8. This CDR3 region has 15 residues. The CDR3 bases are TGTGCCAGCAGGGGGACTAGTGTTAAGACAGATACGCAGTATTTT. Amino acids: CASRGTSVKTDTQYF. Full variable domain (rest looked up from reference TRBV28 and TRBJ2-3): DVKVTQSSRYLVKRTGEKVFLECVQDMDHENMFWYRQDPGLGLRLIYFSYDVKMKEKGDIPEGYSVSREKKERFSLILESASTNQTSMYLCASRGTSVKTDTQYFGPGTRLTVL.

This clone has just a few counts. The chain combines TRBV6-1 with TRBJ2-1; 11 bases match TRBD2. V was pared by 11 bases and J by 4 bases, with 7 bases of the junction left unmatched. Per germline, CDR1 MNHNS and CDR2 SASEGT. This CDR3 contains 14 residues. Here the CDR3 reads CARTGTSGYNEQFF. The DNA of the CDR3 is TGTGCCCGCACTGGGACTAGCGGTTACAATGAGCAGTTCTTC.

The rearrangement uses TRBV3-1 and TRBJ1-1, with 7 bases lining up with TRBD1. After removal of 6 bases from V and 0 bases from J, the junction contained 4 bases not matched to a gene. Germline V gene sequence: CDR1 LGHDT, CDR2 YNNKEL (reference sequence). This CDR3 comprises 14 residues. CDR3 sequence: CASRGTDLNTEAFF. The CDR3 bases are TGTGCCAGCAGAGGGACAGATTTGAACACTGAAGCTTTCTTT.